What follows are 23 T cell receptor beta chains derived from one specimen sequenced in a study of blood T cells in healthy people across ages. It was with a sample-barcoded 5' primer and a J-beta primer mix that a second PCR of roughly 6 to 12 cycles was run. TCRdb reprocessed the 5' RACE reads with MiXCR, giving one entry per CDR3 protein. The repertoire has approximately 690,000 distinct CDR3 sequences, roughly 41% of them found once; the top ten carry roughly 30%. The sample consisted of blood. The receptors were gathered from an elderly man in good health.

This clonotype was counted at least ten times. V gene TRBV6-5 combines with J gene TRBJ2-5; possible D gene TRBD1, 6 bases. V was pared by 5 bases and J by 1 base, with 11 bases between. Germline CDR1 reads MNHEY; CDR2 reads SVGAGI. The CDR3 loop spans 14 amino acids. CDR3: CASSHRTAQETQYF. The CDR3 coding sequence is TGTGCCAGCAGTCACCGGACAGCCCAAGAGACCCAGTACTTC.

The rearrangement joins TRBV18 to TRBJ2-7; TRBD1 matches 8 bases. CDR3 size: 14 residues. V was clipped by 3 bases and J by 3 bases; unmatched bases: 4. The germline CDR1 and CDR2 sequences are KGHSH and LQKENI. CDR3 residues: CASSPQGAGYEQYF. In nucleotides, the CDR3 is TGTGCCAGCTCACCGCAGGGGGCTGGCTACGAGCAGTACTTC. Looking up the rest from reference TRBV18 and TRBJ2-7 gives the full variable domain: NAGVMQNPRHLVRRRGQEARLRCSPMKGHSHVYWYRQLPEEGLKFMVYLQKENIIDESGMPKERFSAEFPKEGPSILRIQQVVRGDSAAYFCASSPQGAGYEQYFGPGTRLTVT.

The V gene is TRBV29-1, the J gene TRBJ2-1; a possible D gene is TRBD2 (5 bases). Per the germline V gene, CDR1 is SQVTM and CDR2 is ANQGSEA. The CDR3 extends over 11 amino acids. V gave up 3 bases and J gave up 7 bases, with 7 bases separating them. The CDR3 reads CSVELANEQFF. The CDR3 DNA follows: TGCAGCGTTGAGTTAGCGAATGAGCAGTTCTTC.

The chain links TRBV6-6 to TRBJ1-1, with a possible D match to TRBD1 (5 bases). The CDR3 runs to 14 residues. Trimming removed 2 bases at V and 8 bases at J, with 15 bases between. Germline V CDR1 and CDR2: MNHNY, SVGAGI (reference sequence). In DNA form, the CDR3 reads TGTGCCAGCAGTTACGGGGGTCAGGGAACGGAAGCTTTCTTT. Its translation: CASSYGGQGTEAFF.

This clonotype appeared once. V is TRBV20-1 and J is TRBJ1-4; 8 bases match TRBD1. The junction had 4 bases not matched to a gene; V was cut back by 5 bases and J by 2 bases. CDR3 length: 14 residues. CDR1 is DFQATT, CDR2 SNEGSKA, per germline (reference sequence). This CDR3 is CSADDRGTNEKLFF. CDR3 DNA: TGCAGTGCTGACGACAGGGGCACTAATGAAAAACTGTTTTTT.

Details on this clonotype: A read error may account for a junction end that differs from germline. The rearrangement links TRBV10-2 to TRBJ2-3, with 8 bases lining up with TRBD2. Germline V gene data show CDR1 as WSHSY and CDR2 as SAAADI. The CDR3 is 15 residues long. CDR3 region: CAGSESGGVTDTQYF. Here the CDR3 DNA reads TGCGCCGGCAGTGAGTCCGGGGGGGTGACAGACACGCAGTATTTT.

The gene calls are TRBV20-1 and TRBJ2-5, with D hard to call. Germline V gene data show CDR1 as DFQATT and CDR2 as SNEGSKA (reference sequence). V lost 3 bases, J lost 2 bases, and 7 bases lay in between. The CDR3 spans 12 residues. The CDR3 DNA follows: TGCAGTGCTAGGCGGCCTCAAGAGACCCAGTACTTC. Translating gives CSARRPQETQYF.

The chain is built from TRBV7-2 and TRBJ2-7, with D unresolved. V was pared by 5 bases and J by 6 bases, with 17 bases between. Germline V lookup: CDR1 SGHTA, CDR2 FQGNSA. CDR3 length: 14 amino acids. The CDR3 sequence is CASSGSSLSAEQYF. For the CDR3, the DNA is TGTGCCAGCAGCGGATCCTCCCTCTCGGCCGAGCAGTACTTC.

The V call is TRBV7-9, the J call TRBJ1-1, with no clear D. The germline V gene encodes CDR1 SEHNR and CDR2 FQNEAQ (reference sequence). The V end lost 2 bases, the J end lost 7 bases, and 11 bases lay between the germline ends. The CDR3 covers 13 residues. The CDR3 coding sequence is TGTGCCAGCAGCTTATCCGGTCTCAGTGAAGCTTTCTTT. It translates to CASSLSGLSEAFF.

This chain joins TRBV9 and TRBJ2-3, with D possibly being TRBD1 (6 bases). The CDR3 consists of 18 residues. Germline CDR1 reads SGDLS; CDR2 reads YYNGEE. V dropped 4 bases and J dropped 2 bases, with 23 bases sitting between them. In DNA form, the CDR3 reads TGTGCCAGCAGCCCCTTAGGGTCCAGGGGTTTGGACACAGATACGCAGTATTTT. It is translated as CASSPLGSRGLDTDTQYF.

The genes are TRBV12-3 or TRBV12-4 and TRBJ2-4; 8 nucleotides align to TRBD1. V was clipped by 8 bases and J by 4 bases; unmatched bases: 7. CDR3 size: 14 residues. CDR3 sequence (DNA): TGTGCCAGCGGCCGGGGGACAGGAAAAAACATTCAGTACTTC. Translating gives CASGRGTGKNIQYF.

The CDR3 spells CASSLSDTYEQYF. DNA of the CDR3: TGCGCCAGCAGCCTTAGCGATACCTACGAGCAGTACTTC. J is TRBJ2-7 and V is TRBV4-3, with D perhaps matching TRBD2 (5 bases). The V and J ends lost 4 bases and 2 bases respectively, with 9 bases between them. CDR1 and CDR2 from the germline V gene are LGHNA and YSLEER. The CDR3 is made up of 13 amino acids.

This clonotype occurred a few times. The chain couples TRBV11-2 to TRBJ1-6, with 9 nucleotides matching TRBD1. There are 15 residues in the CDR3. CDR1 is SGHAT, CDR2 FQNNGV, per germline. The ends lost 1 base at V and 7 bases at J; junction bases unmatched: 2. The CDR3 DNA is TGTGCCAGCAGCTTAGCGGGACAGGGAAATTCACCCCTCCACTTT. Translating it yields CASSLAGQGNSPLHF.

This clonotype occurred once. The chain is built from TRBV6-5 and TRBJ2-1, with TRBD1 identical over 7 bases. With 8 bases clipped from V and 5 bases from J, the junction kept 9 bases outside the gene matches. CDR1 and CDR2 (germline): MNHEY, SVGAGI. This CDR3 contains 14 residues. In nucleotides, the CDR3 is TGTGCCAGCCAAGGGAATACAGGGGACAATGAGCAGTTCTTC. Protein product: CASQGNTGDNEQFF.

CDR3 in amino acids: CASMRGQGSNQPQHF. The CDR3 DNA follows: TGTGCCAGCATGAGGGGACAGGGTAGCAATCAGCCCCAGCATTTT. The rearrangement joins TRBV6-1 to TRBJ1-5; TRBD1 aligns across 9 bases. The ends lost 7 bases at V and 0 bases at J; junction bases unmatched: 4. Germline CDR1 MNHNS, CDR2 SASEGT. The CDR3 contains 15 residues.

This clonotype was detected a few times. This rearrangement joins TRBV7-2 to TRBJ2-7; 8 bases align to TRBD2. This CDR3 has 15 residues. Germline lookup yields CDR1 SGHTA and CDR2 FQGNSA. V trimming: 3 bases; J trimming: 5 bases; junction bases outside the gene matches: 9. The CDR3 reads CASSLGTRVGNEQYF. In DNA, the CDR3 is TGTGCCAGCAGCTTGGGGACTAGGGTGGGGAACGAGCAGTACTTC. Full variable domain (missing parts from reference TRBV7-2 and TRBJ2-7): GAGVSQSPSNKVTEKGKDVELRCDPISGHTALYWYRQSLGQGLEFLIYFQGNSAPDKSGLPSDRFSAERTGGSVSTLTIQRTQQEDSAVYLCASSLGTRVGNEQYFGPGTRLTVT.

The gene calls are TRBV20-1 and TRBJ2-7, with TRBD2 matching 12 bases. The CDR3 has 14 residues. J gave up 4 bases and V 5 bases, and 6 bases lay outside the gene matches. Germline values: CDR1 DFQATT, CDR2 SNEGSKA (reference sequence). CDR3 sequence (DNA): TGCAGTGCTCGACTAGCGGGAGTCGGGTACGAGCAGTACTTC. This gives the protein CSARLAGVGYEQYF.

The J gene is TRBJ2-5, the V gene TRBV7-2; the match to TRBD2 covers 8 bases. This CDR3 contains 13 residues. Unmatched junction bases numbered 3, after V lost 5 bases and J lost 4 bases. Germline lookup yields CDR1 SGHTA and CDR2 FQGNSA. Written as DNA, the CDR3 is TGTGCCAGCAGCGAAGGACTAGCAGAGACCCAGTACTTC. Translating gives CASSEGLAETQYF.

This clonotype was seen a few times. This rearrangement joins TRBV6-2 or TRBV6-3 to TRBJ2-2; the match to TRBD1 covers 7 bases. The CDR3 length is 15 residues. V dropped 5 bases and J dropped 1; count of bases not matched to a gene: 4. The germline V gene has CDR1 MNHEY and CDR2 SVGEGT. The CDR3 DNA reads as TGTGCCAGCAGTAACTACAGGGGGAACACCGGGGAGCTGTTTTTT. It yields the protein CASSNYRGNTGELFF.

The rearrangement uses TRBV7-6 and TRBJ2-5; a weak D match, TRBD1 (5 bases). CDR1 is SGHVS, CDR2 FNYEAQ, per germline. The CDR3 is made up of 14 amino acids. V lost 6 bases to trimming and J lost 5 bases, with 16 bases between them. The CDR3 here is CASSPGVGRETQYF. Written as DNA, the CDR3 is TGTGCCAGCAGTCCGGGCGTGGGGCGGGAGACCCAGTACTTC.

This clonotype was seen only a few times. This chain uses TRBV21-1 with TRBJ2-1. TRBV21-1 is classified as a pseudogene. The length of the CDR3 is 10 residues. CDR3 bases: TGTGCCAGCAGCTGGGGTGAGCAGTTCTTC. Its protein product is CASSWGEQFF.

The J gene is TRBJ2-7, the V gene TRBV2; D unresolved. V was cut by 6 bases and J by 2 bases, with 20 bases left in between. The CDR3 is made up of 16 amino acids. In germline, CDR1 is SNHLY, CDR2 FYNNEI. The CDR3 here is CASRPWVSGQTYEQYF. The DNA for the CDR3 is TGTGCCAGCAGGCCGTGGGTCAGTGGGCAGACCTACGAGCAGTACTTC.

Of note for this clonotype: With a much larger clone just one base away, this may be a read error. The gene calls are TRBV7-2 and TRBJ2-5, with D possibly being TRBD1 (5 bases). Per the germline V gene, CDR1 is SGHTA and CDR2 is FQGNSA. This CDR3 spans 15 amino acids. The CDR3 sequence is CVSIQGASSGETQYF. CDR3 sequence (DNA): TGTGTCAGCATCCAGGGCGCGTCCTCCGGGGAGACCCAGTACTTC. Combining the CDR3 with reference TRBV7-2 and TRBJ2-5 gives the whole variable domain GAGVSQSPSNKVTEKGKDVELRCDPISGHTALYWYRQSLGQGLEFLIYFQGNSAPDKSGLPSDRFSAERTGGSVSTLTIQRTQQEDSAVYLCVSIQGASSGETQYFGPGTRLLVL.